Listed below are T cell receptor beta chains from one sample, sequenced in a study of shared T cell receptors in the human thymus. The repertoire was sequenced with immunoSEQ multiplex PCR; TCRdb's copy has only in-frame clones and lacks some. The sample comprises hundreds of thousands of clones, roughly 90% of which are singletons, and 0.01% rests with the top ten. The data were also submitted as part of a second study, on human thymus T cells.

Material: thymocytes. Receptor source: a boy younger than two with a congenital heart defect. Each CDR3 is given with its conserved first and last residue. The D gene is left open where the match is weak. Clone size is shown for a subset of rows, as once, few, many or a class of expanded clone.

j_call clone_size d_call v_call cdr3_nt cdr3_aa
TRBJ2-4 . . TRBV15 TGTGCCACCAGCGGGTGGAGAAACATTCAGTACTTC CATSGWRNIQYF
TRBJ2-3 . TRBD2 TRBV4-3 TGCGCCAGCAGCCAAGACACCCCAGCTAAGCGGGAGGCGGGGGTGACCCCAGATACGCAGTATTTT CASSQDTPAKREAGVTPDTQYF
TRBJ2-7 . TRBD1 TRBV14 TGTGCCAGCAGCCTCCGGGACAGGGGGCTGGGTTACGAGCAGTACTTC CASSLRDRGLGYEQYF
TRBJ1-1 . . TRBV7-2 TGTGCCAGCAGCTTAGGGATGGGCAGAAATCCTCACCTGAACACTGAAGCTTTCTTT CASSLGMGRNPHLNTEAFF
TRBJ2-7 few . TRBV5-8 TGTGCCAGCAGCTTGATAGGTTTGTACAGTCGAGCCTACGAGCAGTACTTC CASSLIGLYSRAYEQYF
TRBJ2-3 once . TRBV5-4 TGTGCCAGCAGCTTGGTAGGCCGCCACAGGCAGGCAGATACGCAGTATTTT CASSLVGRHRQADTQYF
TRBJ2-5 once . TRBV4-3 TGCGCCAGCAGCCAAGATCTTGCATCACTGCCCCAAGAGACCCAGTACTTC CASSQDLASLPQETQYF
TRBJ2-3 . TRBD2 TRBV4-2 TGTGCCACCTCGCCAAGGTACTCTAGCGGGGGTCGGGATACGCAGTATTTT CATSPRYSSGGRDTQYF
TRBJ2-7 . . TRBV4-2 TGTGCCAGCAGCCAAGAAAAGGTGTTACGGAGACTAGGACTCCACGAGCAGTACTTC CASSQEKVLRRLGLHEQYF
TRBJ1-1 . . TRBV27 TGTGCCAGCAGTCCCCCCGACAGGATGAACACTGAAGCTTTCTTT CASSPPDRMNTEAFF
TRBJ2-2 . . TRBV5-6 TGTGCCAGCAGCTGCACCTGGACAGCCCGAGGCACCGGGGAGCTGTTTTTT CASSCTWTARGTGELFF
TRBJ2-3 . TRBD1 TRBV4-1 TGCGCCAGCAGCCCAAAGAAGGGACAGGGGGACGCAGCATCTAGCACAGATACGCAGTATTTT CASSPKKGQGDAASSTDTQYF
TRBJ2-7 . TRBD1 TRBV27 TGTGCCAGCAGTTTAGCAGGACAGGGTAGGAACGAGCAGTACTTC CASSLAGQGRNEQYF
TRBJ2-7 . TRBD1 TRBV29-1 TGCAGCGTTGCCCTGGGACAGGGCGCCTACGAGCAGTACTTC CSVALGQGAYEQYF
TRBJ2-7 . . TRBV5-5 TGTGCCAGCAGCTTGACTTCTTTTTGGGAGCCATCCTACGAGCAGTACTTC CASSLTSFWEPSYEQYF
TRBJ2-7 . . TRBV11-2 TGTGCCAGCACTCTAGAGGCCGCGGGCCCCTACGAGCAGTACTTC CASTLEAAGPYEQYF
TRBJ2-7 . . TRBV7-3 TGTGCCAGCAGCTCCTTCGAGGGGGGGGAGCAGTACTTC CASSSFEGGEQYF
TRBJ1-1 . . TRBV29-1 TGCAGCGTCCCTGACAGGCTGGGGGCGAACACTGAAGCTTTCTTT CSVPDRLGANTEAFF
TRBJ2-7 . TRBD2 TRBV6-5 TGTGCCAGCAGAAGCCTAAGGGCTAGCGGCTACGAGCAGTACTTC CASRSLRASGYEQYF
TRBJ2-2 . TRBD1 TRBV7-2 TGTGCCAGCAGCCCGGGACAGATAGCCGGGGAGCTGTTTTTT CASSPGQIAGELFF
TRBJ2-6 . . TRBV2 TGTGCCAGCAGTGAAGGGGAGGAGCACTCTGGGGCCAACGTCCTGACTTTC CASSEGEEHSGANVLTF
TRBJ2-4 . TRBD1 TRBV4-3 TGCGCCAGCAGCCAAGATTCGGGACAGGGTAGGGGAAACATTCAGTACTTC CASSQDSGQGRGNIQYF
TRBJ1-1 . TRBD1 TRBV19 TGTGCCAGTAGCCGAGAACAGGGGGCTGACACTGAAGCTTTCTTT CASSREQGADTEAFF
TRBJ2-7 once . TRBV2 TGTGCCAGCAGGGAGGGCCGGAGCTCCTACGAGCAGTACTTC CASREGRSSYEQYF
TRBJ2-1 . . TRBV5-6 TGTGCCAGCAGCTTCAGGGTTGAGCAGTTCTTC CASSFRVEQFF
TRBJ2-7 . TRBD2 TRBV15 TGTGCCACCAGCAGATTACGTTGCGCGGGAGTACGCGAGCAGTACTTC CATSRLRCAGVREQYF
TRBJ2-5 . TRBD1 TRBV27 TGTGCCAGCAGTTCGGCAAACAGGGGGCAGGCACAAGAGACCCAGTACTTC CASSSANRGQAQETQYF
TRBJ2-3 . . TRBV21-1 TGTGCCAGCAGCACTCTTTCCGTGACAGGGATCCCAGATACGCAGTATTTT CASSTLSVTGIPDTQYF
TRBJ2-5 . TRBD2 TRBV19 TGTGCCAGTAGAGTCCGGGAGGAGGAAGAGACCCAGTACTTC CASRVREEEETQYF
TRBJ2-3 . TRBD2 TRBV18 TGTGCCAGCTCACCGATCGTAGCGGGAGGGCTCACAGATACGCAGTATTTT CASSPIVAGGLTDTQYF
TRBJ2-1 . . TRBV27 TGTGCCAGCAGTTCCCTCGGGACAAAGCAGTTCTTC CASSSLGTKQFF
TRBJ2-2 . . TRBV6-4 TGTGCCAGCAGTAGGGGAACCGGGGAGCTGTTTTTT CASSRGTGELFF
TRBJ1-2 . . TRBV9 TGTGCCAGCAGCGGTCGAAGAGTCCACCCTCTAACTGACTATGGCTACACCTTC CASSGRRVHPLTDYGYTF
TRBJ2-1 few . TRBV11-2 TGTGCCAGCAGCCCCCGGAGCCATGAGCAGTTCTTC CASSPRSHEQFF
TRBJ2-3 few . TRBV28 TGTGCCAGCAGTTTGGGCAGTAGCACAGATACGCAGTATTTT CASSLGSSTDTQYF
TRBJ2-3 once TRBD1 TRBV5-1 TGCGCCAGCAGCCTGAGGACAGGGCGCACAGATACGCAGTATTTT CASSLRTGRTDTQYF
TRBJ1-5 . . TRBV4-3 TGCGCCAGCAGCCAAGTCCGGGGTAATAGCAATCAGCCCCAGCATTTT CASSQVRGNSNQPQHF
TRBJ2-7 once TRBD2 TRBV28 TGTGCCAGCAGTAGGGGAGGGAAGGGATACGAGCAGTACTTC CASSRGGKGYEQYF
TRBJ2-7 . TRBD2 TRBV2 TGTGCCAGCAGTGAATTAGCGGGAGTTTCGGGCTCCTACGAGCAGTACTTC CASSELAGVSGSYEQYF
TRBJ2-7 . . TRBV27 TGTGCCAGCAGTTCCCCCCCGGACAAGGGGGTCTCCTACGAGCAGTACTTC CASSSPPDKGVSYEQYF
TRBJ1-5 few . TRBV19 TGTGCCAGTAGTCCGGGGTTCGAACAGCCCCAGCATTTT CASSPGFEQPQHF
TRBJ2-7 . . TRBV7-6 TGTGCCAGCAGCTTACCGCAAGCCCTCGAGCAGTACTTC CASSLPQALEQYF
TRBJ2-5 . TRBD1 TRBV29-1 TGCAGCGGACAGGGGGCAGGAGAGACCCAGTACTTC CSGQGAGETQYF
TRBJ1-1 . TRBD1 TRBV25-1 TGTGCCAGCAGTGTCGCCTCGGGACAGGGGGTCACTGAAGCTTTCTTT CASSVASGQGVTEAFF
TRBJ2-7 few . TRBV7-9 TGTGCCAGCAGCTTAGCGGGGACTCCCTACGAGCAGTACTTC CASSLAGTPYEQYF